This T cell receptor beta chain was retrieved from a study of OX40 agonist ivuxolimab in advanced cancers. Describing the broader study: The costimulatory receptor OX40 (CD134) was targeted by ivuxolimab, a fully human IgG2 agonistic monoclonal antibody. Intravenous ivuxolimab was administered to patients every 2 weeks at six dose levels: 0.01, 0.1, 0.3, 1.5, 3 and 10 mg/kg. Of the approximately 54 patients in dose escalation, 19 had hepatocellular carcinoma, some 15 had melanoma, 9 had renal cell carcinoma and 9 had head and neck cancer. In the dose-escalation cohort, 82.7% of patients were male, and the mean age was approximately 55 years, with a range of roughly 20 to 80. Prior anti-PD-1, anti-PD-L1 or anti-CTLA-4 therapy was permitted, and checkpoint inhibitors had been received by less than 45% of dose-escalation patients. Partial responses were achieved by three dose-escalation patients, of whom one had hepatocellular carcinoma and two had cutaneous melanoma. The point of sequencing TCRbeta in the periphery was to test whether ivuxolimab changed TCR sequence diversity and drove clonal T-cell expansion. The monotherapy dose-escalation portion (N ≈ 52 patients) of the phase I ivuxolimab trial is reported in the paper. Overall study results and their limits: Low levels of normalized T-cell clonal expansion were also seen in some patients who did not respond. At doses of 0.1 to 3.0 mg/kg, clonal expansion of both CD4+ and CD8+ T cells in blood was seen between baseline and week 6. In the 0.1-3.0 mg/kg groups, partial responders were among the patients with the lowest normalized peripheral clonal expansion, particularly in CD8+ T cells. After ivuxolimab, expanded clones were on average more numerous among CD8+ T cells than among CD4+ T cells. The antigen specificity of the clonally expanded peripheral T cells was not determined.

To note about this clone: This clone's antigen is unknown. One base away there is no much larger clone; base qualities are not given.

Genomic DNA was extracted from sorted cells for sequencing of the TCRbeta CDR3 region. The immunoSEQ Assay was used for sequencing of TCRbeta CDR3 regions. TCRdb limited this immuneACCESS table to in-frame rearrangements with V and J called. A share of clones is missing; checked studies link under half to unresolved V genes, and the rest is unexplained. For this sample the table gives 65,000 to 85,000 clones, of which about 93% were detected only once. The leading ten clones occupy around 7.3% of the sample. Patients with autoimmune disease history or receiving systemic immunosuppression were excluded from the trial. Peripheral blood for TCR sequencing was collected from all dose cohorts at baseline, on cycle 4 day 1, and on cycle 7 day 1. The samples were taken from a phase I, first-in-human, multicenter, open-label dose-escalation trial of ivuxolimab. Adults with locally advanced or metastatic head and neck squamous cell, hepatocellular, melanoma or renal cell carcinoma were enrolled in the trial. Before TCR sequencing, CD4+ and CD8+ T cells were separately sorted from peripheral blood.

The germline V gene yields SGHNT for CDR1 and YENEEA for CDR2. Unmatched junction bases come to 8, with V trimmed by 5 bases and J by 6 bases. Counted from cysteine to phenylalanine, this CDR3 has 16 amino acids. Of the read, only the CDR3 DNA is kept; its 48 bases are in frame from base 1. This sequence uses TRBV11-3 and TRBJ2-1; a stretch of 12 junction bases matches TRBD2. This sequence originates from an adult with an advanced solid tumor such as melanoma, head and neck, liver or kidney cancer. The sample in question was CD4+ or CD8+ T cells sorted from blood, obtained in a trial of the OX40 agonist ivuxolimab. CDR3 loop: CASSAWASGGANEQFF. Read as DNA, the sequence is TGTGCCAGCAGCGCATGGGCTAGCGGGGGGGCCAATGAGCAGTTCTTC.